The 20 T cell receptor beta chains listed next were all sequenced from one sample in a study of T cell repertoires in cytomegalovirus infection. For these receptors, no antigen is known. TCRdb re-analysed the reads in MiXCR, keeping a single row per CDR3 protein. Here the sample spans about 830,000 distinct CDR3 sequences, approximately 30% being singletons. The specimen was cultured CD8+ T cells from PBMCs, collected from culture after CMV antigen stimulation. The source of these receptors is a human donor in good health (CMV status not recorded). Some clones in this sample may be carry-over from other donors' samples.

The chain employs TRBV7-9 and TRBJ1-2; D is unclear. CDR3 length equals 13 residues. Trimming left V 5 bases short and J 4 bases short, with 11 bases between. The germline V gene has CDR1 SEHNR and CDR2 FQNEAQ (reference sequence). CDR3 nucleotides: TGTGCCAGCAGCCAGTCGGGTTCCTATGGCTACACCTTC. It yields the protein CASSQSGSYGYTF.

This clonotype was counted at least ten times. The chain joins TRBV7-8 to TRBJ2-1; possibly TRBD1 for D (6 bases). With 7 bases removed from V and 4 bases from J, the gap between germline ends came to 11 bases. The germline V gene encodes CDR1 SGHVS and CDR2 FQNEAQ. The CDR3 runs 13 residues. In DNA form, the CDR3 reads TGTGCCAGCACCCTACAGGGTTACAATGAGCAGTTCTTC. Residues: CASTLQGYNEQFF.

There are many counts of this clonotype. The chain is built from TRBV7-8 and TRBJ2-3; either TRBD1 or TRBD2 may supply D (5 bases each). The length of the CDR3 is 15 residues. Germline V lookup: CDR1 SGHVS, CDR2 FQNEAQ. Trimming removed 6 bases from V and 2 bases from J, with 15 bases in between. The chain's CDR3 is CASRHRDRFTDTQYF. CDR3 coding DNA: TGTGCCAGCAGACACCGGGACCGCTTCACAGATACGCAGTATTTT.

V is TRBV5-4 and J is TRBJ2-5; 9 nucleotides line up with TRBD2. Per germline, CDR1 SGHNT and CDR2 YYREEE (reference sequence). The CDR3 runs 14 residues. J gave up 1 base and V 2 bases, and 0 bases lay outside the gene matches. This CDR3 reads CASSFSGGQETQYF. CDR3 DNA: TGTGCCAGCAGCTTTAGCGGGGGCCAAGAGACCCAGTACTTC.

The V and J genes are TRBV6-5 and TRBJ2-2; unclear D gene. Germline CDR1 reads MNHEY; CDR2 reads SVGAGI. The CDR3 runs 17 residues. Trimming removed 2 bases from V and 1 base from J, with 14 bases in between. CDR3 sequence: CASSYASGTWNTGELFF. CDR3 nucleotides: TGTGCCAGCAGTTACGCCAGTGGAACCTGGAACACCGGGGAGCTGTTTTTT.

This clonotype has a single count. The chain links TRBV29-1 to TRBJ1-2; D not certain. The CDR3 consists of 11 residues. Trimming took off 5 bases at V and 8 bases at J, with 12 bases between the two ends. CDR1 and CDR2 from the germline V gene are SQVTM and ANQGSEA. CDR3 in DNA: TGCAGCGTTCCCCAATCGGACGGCTACACCTTC. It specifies CSVPQSDGYTF.

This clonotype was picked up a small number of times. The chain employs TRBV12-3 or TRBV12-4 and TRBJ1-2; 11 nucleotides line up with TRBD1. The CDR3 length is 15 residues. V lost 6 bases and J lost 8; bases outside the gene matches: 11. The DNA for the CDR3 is TGTGCCAGCAGAACCTCGGGACAGGGGGTTGGAGGCTACACCTTC. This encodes CASRTSGQGVGGYTF.

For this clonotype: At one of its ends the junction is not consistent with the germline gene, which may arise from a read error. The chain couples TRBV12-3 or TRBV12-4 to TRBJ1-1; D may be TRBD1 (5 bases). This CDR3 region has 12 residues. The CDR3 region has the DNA TGTGCCAGCAGTTCAGGGCGGATTGAAGCTATCTTT. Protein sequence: CASSSGRIEAIF.

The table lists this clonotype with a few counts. The CDR3 DNA sequence: TGTGCCATCCCCAGGAACACCGGGGAGCTGTTTTTT. Its translation is CAIPRNTGELFF. The chain carries TRBV10-3 and TRBJ2-2; D is ambiguous. Germline CDR1 is ENHRY and CDR2 is SYGVKD. V lost 8 bases and J lost 1, with 5 bases in between. The CDR3 has 12 residues.

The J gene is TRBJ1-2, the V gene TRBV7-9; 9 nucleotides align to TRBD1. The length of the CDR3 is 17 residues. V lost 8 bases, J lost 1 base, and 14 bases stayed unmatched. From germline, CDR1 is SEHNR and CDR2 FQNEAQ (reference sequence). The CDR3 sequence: CASYEQGANLINYGYTF. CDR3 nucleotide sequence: TGTGCCAGCTACGAACAGGGGGCCAACCTCATTAACTATGGCTACACCTTC. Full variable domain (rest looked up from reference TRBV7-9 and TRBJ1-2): DTGVSQNPRHKITKRGQNVTFRCDPISEHNRLYWYRQTLGQGPEFLTYFQNEAQLEKSRLLSDRFSAERPKGSFSTLEIQRTEQGDSAMYLCASYEQGANLINYGYTFGSGTRLTVV.

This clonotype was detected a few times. The CDR3 nucleotides are TGCGCCAGCAGCCAATTCGCCGGGGCGACAGATACGCAGTATTTT. Protein sequence: CASSQFAGATDTQYF. The chain recombines TRBV4-3 with TRBJ2-3, with D possibly being TRBD1 or TRBD2 (5 bases each). Looked up from germline, CDR1 is LGHNA and CDR2 is YSLEER. V dropped 2 bases and J dropped 3 bases, with 12 bases sitting between them. The CDR3 runs to 15 residues.

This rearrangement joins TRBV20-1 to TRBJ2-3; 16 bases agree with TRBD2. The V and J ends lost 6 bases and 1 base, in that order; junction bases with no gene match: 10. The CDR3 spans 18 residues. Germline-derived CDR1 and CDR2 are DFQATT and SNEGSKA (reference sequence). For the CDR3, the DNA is TGCAGTGCATTCGGGACTAGCGGGGGGGCCCTCGGCACAGATACGCAGTATTTT. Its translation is CSAFGTSGGALGTDTQYF.

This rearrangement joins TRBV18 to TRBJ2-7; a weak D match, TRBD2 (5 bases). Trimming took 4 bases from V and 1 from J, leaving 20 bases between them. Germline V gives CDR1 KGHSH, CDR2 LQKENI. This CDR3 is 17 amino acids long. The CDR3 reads CASSLSLFGDRSYEQYV. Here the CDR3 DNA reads TGTGCCAGCTCACTAAGCCTTTTCGGGGATCGGTCCTACGAGCAGTACGTC.

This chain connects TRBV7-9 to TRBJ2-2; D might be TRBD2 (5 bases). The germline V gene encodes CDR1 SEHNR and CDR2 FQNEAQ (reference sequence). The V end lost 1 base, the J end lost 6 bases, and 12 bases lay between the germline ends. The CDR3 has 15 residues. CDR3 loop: CASSLGRFSAGELFF. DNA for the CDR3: TGTGCCAGCAGCTTAGGTCGGTTTAGCGCCGGGGAGCTGTTTTTT.

The CDR3 sequence is CASSQDPGQGDYGYTF. For the CDR3, the DNA is TGTGCCAGCAGCCAAGATCCGGGACAGGGGGACTATGGCTACACCTTC. The J gene is TRBJ1-2, the V gene TRBV3-1, with TRBD1 matching 11 bases. This CDR3 comprises 16 residues. Losses at the gene ends were 0 bases for V and 3 bases for J; bases not matched to a gene: 3. Germline V gives CDR1 LGHDT, CDR2 YNNKEL (reference sequence).

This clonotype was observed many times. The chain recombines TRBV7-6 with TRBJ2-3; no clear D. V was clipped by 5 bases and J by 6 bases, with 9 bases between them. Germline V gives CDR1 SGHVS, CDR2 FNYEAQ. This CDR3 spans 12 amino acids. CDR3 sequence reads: CASSHLEDTQYF. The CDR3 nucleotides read TGTGCCAGCAGCCACCTTGAGGATACGCAGTATTTT.

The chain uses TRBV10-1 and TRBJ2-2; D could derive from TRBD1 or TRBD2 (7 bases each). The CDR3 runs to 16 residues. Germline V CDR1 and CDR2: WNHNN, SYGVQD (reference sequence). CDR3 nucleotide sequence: TGCGCTAATCAAAGGGGAGGGGGCCTATATACCGGGGAGCTGTTTTTT. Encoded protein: CANQRGGGLYTGELFF.

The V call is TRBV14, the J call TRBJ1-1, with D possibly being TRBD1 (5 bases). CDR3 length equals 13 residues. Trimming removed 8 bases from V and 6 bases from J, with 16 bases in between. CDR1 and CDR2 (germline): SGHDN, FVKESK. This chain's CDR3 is CASCRVTGPEAFF. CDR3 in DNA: TGTGCCAGCTGCCGCGTAACGGGACCTGAAGCTTTCTTT.

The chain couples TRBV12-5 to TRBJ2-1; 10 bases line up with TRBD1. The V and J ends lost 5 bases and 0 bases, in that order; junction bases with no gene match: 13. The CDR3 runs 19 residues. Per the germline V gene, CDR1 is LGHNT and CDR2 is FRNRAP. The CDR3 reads CASGPVPGQGKSSYNEQFF. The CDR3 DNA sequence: TGTGCTAGTGGTCCAGTCCCGGGACAGGGGAAGAGCTCCTACAATGAGCAGTTCTTC.

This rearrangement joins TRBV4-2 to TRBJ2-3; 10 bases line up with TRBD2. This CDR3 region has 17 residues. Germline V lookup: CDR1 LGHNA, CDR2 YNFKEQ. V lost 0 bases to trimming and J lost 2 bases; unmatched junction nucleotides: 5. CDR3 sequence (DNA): TGTGCCAGCAGCCAAGATCTTCTAGCGGGGGCCACAGATACGCAGTATTTT. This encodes CASSQDLLAGATDTQYF.